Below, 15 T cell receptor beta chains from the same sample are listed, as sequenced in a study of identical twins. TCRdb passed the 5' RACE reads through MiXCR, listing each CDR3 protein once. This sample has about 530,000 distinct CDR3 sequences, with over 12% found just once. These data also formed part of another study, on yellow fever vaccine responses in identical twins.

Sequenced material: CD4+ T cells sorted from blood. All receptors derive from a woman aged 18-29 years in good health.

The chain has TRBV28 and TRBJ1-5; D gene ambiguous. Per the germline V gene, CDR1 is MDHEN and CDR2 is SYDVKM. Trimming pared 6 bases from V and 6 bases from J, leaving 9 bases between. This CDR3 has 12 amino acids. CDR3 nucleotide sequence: TGTGCCAGCAGGGGAAGAAGTCAGCCCCAGCATTTT. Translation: CASRGRSQPQHF.

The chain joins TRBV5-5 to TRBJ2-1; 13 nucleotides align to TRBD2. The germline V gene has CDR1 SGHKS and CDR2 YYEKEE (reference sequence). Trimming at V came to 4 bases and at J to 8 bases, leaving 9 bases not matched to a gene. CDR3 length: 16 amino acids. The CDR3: CASSIRTSGSVDEQFF. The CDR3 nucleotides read TGTGCCAGCAGCATCCGGACTAGCGGGAGTGTCGATGAGCAGTTCTTC.

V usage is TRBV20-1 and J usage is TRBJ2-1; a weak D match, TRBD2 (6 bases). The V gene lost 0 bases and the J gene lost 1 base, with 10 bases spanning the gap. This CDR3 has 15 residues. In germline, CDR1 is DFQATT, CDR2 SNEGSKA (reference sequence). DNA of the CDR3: TGCAGTGCTAGAGAGGAGGGCAGGTCCTACAATGAGCAGTTCTTC. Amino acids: CSAREEGRSYNEQFF.

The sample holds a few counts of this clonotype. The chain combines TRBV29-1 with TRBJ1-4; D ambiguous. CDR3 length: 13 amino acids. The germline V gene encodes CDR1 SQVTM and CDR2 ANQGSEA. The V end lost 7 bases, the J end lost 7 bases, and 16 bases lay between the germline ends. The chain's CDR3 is CSARPGWGEKLFF. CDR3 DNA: TGCAGCGCCCGTCCCGGATGGGGTGAAAAACTGTTTTTT.

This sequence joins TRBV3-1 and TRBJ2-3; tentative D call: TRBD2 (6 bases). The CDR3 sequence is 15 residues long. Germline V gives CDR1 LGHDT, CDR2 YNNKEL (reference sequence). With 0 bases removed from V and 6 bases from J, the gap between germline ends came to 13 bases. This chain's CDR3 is CASSQDERVEDTQYF. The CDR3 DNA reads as TGTGCCAGCAGCCAAGATGAGCGGGTGGAGGATACGCAGTATTTT.

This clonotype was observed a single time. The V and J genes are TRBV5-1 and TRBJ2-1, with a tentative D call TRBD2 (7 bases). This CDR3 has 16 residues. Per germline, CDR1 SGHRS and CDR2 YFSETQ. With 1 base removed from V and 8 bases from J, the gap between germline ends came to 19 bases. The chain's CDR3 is CASSLRWGGLLDEQFF. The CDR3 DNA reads TGCGCCAGCAGCTTGAGGTGGGGGGGGCTTTTGGATGAGCAGTTCTTC.

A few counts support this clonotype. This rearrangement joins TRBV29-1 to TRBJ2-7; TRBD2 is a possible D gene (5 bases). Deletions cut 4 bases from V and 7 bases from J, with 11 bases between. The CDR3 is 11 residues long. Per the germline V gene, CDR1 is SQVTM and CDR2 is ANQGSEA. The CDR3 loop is CSVVQSGEQYV. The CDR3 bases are TGCAGCGTTGTCCAGTCGGGAGAGCAGTACGTC.

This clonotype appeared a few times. CDR3 amino acids: CSAWDSLINEKLFF. CDR3 nucleotide sequence: TGCAGTGCATGGGACAGTCTCATTAATGAAAAACTGTTTTTT. This chain joins TRBV20-1 and TRBJ1-4, with 7 bases matching TRBD1. The V segment lost 6 bases and the J segment 4 bases; nucleotides outside the gene matches: 8. The CDR3 has 14 residues. In germline, CDR1 is DFQATT, CDR2 SNEGSKA (reference sequence).

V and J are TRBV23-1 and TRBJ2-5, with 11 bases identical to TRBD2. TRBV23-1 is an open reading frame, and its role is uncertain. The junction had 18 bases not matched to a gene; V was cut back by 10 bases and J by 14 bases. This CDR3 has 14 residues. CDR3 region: CAIGTSGRGTEPYF. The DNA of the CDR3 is TGCGCCATCGGGACTAGCGGAAGGGGAACAGAGCCTTACTTC.

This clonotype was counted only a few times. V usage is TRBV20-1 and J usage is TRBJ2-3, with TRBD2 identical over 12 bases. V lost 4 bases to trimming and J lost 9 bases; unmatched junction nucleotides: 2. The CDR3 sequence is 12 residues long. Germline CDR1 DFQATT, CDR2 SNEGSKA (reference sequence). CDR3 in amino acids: CSANGLAGTQYF. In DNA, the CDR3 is TGCAGTGCTAACGGACTAGCGGGAACGCAGTATTTT.

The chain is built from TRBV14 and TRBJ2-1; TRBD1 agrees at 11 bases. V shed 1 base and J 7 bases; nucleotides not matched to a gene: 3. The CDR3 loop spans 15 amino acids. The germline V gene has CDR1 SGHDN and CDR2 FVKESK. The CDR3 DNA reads TGTGCCAGCAGCCAAGGGACAGGGGGCAGAAATGAGCAGTTCTTC. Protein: CASSQGTGGRNEQFF.

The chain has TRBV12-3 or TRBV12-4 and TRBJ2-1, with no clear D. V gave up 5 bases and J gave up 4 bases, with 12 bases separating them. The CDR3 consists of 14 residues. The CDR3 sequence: CASSHGQIYNEQFF. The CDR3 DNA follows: TGTGCCAGCAGTCACGGGCAGATTTACAATGAGCAGTTCTTC.

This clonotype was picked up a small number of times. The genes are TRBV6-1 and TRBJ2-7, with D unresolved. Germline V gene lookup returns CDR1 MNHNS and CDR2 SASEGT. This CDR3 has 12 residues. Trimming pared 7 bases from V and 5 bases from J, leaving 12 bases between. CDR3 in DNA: TGTGCCAGCAAGGGCCAGGACGACGAGCAGTACTTC. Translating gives CASKGQDDEQYF.

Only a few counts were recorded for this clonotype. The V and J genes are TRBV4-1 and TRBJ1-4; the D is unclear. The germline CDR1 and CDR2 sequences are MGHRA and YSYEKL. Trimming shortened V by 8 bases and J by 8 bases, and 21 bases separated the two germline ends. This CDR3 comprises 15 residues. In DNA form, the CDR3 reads TGCGCCAGCCGCCCTACCGGAGGCCCAGGAGAAAAACTGTTTTTT. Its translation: CASRPTGGPGEKLFF.

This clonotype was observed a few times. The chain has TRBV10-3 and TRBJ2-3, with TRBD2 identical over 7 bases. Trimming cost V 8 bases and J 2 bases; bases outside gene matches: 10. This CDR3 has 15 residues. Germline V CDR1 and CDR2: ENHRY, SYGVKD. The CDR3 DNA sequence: TGTGCCATCTCTTCCCTAGCGGATGACACAGATACGCAGTATTTT. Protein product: CAISSLADDTDTQYF.